Below, one TCR beta chain is given with its context. As yet, its antigen is unknown. The V gene's germline CDR1 is LNHDA and CDR2 SQIVND (reference sequence). The CDR3 covers 11 residues. V was shortened by 4 bases and J by 7 bases, with 7 bases between the two germline ends. The data stem from a study of T cell responses to AZD1222 COVID-19 vaccine. The table came from immunoSEQ multiplex PCR; TCRdb's copy has only in-frame clones and leaves some out. This sample has 140,000 to 150,000 clones, with approximately 90% found just once. Study-wide results and caveats: Two doses of AZD1222 preceded a rise in Spike-specific TCR breadth and depth. Of the AZD1222 recipients, only 5 to 7 were seropositive at baseline. Clonal diversity may have been underestimated in mostly white British donors. Regions 160-218 and 743-854 dominated among vaccine-associated CD4 TCRs spanning spike.

The sequence derives from an adult in good health. V and J are TRBV19 and TRBJ1-2; the D gene is possibly TRBD1 (5 bases). Sequenced material: peripheral blood, taken on day 0 of AZD1222 vaccination. CDR3 residues: CASSTGPGYTF. The CDR3 DNA is TGTGCCAGTAGTACAGGGCCTGGCTACACCTTC.